The next 14 T cell receptor beta chains were all read from a single sample in a study of T-cell reconstitution after alpha-beta-depleted transplantation in children. During its preparation, the TCRbeta library received unique molecular identifiers. One entry per CDR3 protein, called by TCRdb with MiXCR from the PCR reads. Of hundreds of thousands of distinct CDR3 sequences listed, over 10% are singletons. The source was PBMCs, collected before TCRalphabeta/CD19-depleted stem cell transplant. Receptor source: a girl between 2 and 10 years old with congenital amegakaryocytic thrombocytopenia, due to receive a stem cell transplant.

This clonotype was detected only a few times. The chain carries TRBV6-4 and TRBJ1-2, with D unresolved. Germline lookup yields CDR1 MRHNA and CDR2 SNTAGT. V lost 6 bases, J lost 7 bases, and 18 bases lay in between. The CDR3 is 14 amino acids. CDR3 DNA sequence: TGTGCCAGCAGCCGAGACAAGGGAGCCGGTGGCTACACCTTC. It codes for CASSRDKGAGGYTF.

This clonotype was found many times. V and J are TRBV12-3 or TRBV12-4 and TRBJ1-5; D gene unclear. V lost 6 bases and J lost 3, with 21 bases in between. CDR3 length: 17 amino acids. CDR3 amino acids: CASSPFRHGGPNQPQHF. The CDR3 DNA sequence: TGTGCCAGCAGCCCTTTTCGACATGGAGGACCCAATCAGCCCCAGCATTTT.

The genes are TRBV7-8 and TRBJ2-5; D uncertain. The CDR3 sequence is 12 residues long. V dropped 5 bases and J dropped 4 bases, with 8 bases sitting between them. The germline gives CDR1 SGHVS, CDR2 FQNEAQ. The CDR3 DNA reads as TGTGCCAGCAGCGTCCGTTTAGAGACCCAGTACTTC. Amino acids: CASSVRLETQYF.

This clonotype was observed at least ten times. The rearrangement uses TRBV5-5 and TRBJ2-3, with D perhaps TRBD1 or TRBD2 (6 bases each). CDR1 is SGHKS and CDR2 is YYEKEE in the germline V gene (reference sequence). V lost 4 bases and J 0 bases, leaving 18 bases between the germline ends. The CDR3 is 17 amino acids. CDR3 sequence reads: CASSPGAWQSSTDTQYF. CDR3 DNA sequence: TGTGCCAGCAGCCCGGGGGCGTGGCAGAGTAGCACAGATACGCAGTATTTT.

V and J are TRBV7-9 and TRBJ2-1; D not resolved. The length of the CDR3 is 15 residues. V was pared by 5 bases and J by 3 bases, with 14 bases between. From germline, CDR1 is SEHNR and CDR2 FQNEAQ (reference sequence). The CDR3 region has the DNA TGTGCCAGCAGCCTCTCGGTGGCTATCTACAATGAGCAGTTCTTC. Translated, it gives CASSLSVAIYNEQFF.

Only a few counts were recorded for this clonotype. The chain couples TRBV6-1 to TRBJ2-3, with a possible D match to TRBD2 (5 bases). The CDR3 has 14 residues. CDR1 is MNHNS, CDR2 SASEGT, per germline. The germline V and J ends were trimmed by 6 bases and 0 bases, with 10 bases remaining between them. This CDR3 is CASRQTTSTDTQYF. In DNA form, the CDR3 reads TGTGCCAGCAGACAGACTACTAGCACAGATACGCAGTATTTT.

The chain links TRBV7-2 to TRBJ2-1; possibly TRBD2 for D (6 bases). CDR3 length equals 15 residues. V lost 5 bases and J 9 bases, leaving 20 bases between the germline ends. Germline CDR1 and CDR2: SGHTA and FQGNSA. The CDR3 here is CASSLGGAGGSEQFF. DNA for the CDR3: TGTGCCAGCAGCCTTGGGGGAGCGGGTGGGAGTGAGCAGTTCTTC. The variable domain in full, completed from reference TRBV7-2 and TRBJ2-1, reads GAGVSQSPSNKVTEKGKDVELRCDPISGHTALYWYRQSLGQGLEFLIYFQGNSAPDKSGLPSDRFSAERTGGSVSTLTIQRTQQEDSAVYLCASSLGGAGGSEQFFGPGTRLTVL.

As for this clonotype: A much larger clone is a single base away; this may be a read error. CDR3 sequence reads: CSARDIPRTSGSPYEQSF. CDR3 coding DNA: TGCAGTGCTAGAGATATTCCCCGGACTAGCGGGAGTCCCTACGAGCAGTCCTTC. The rearrangement links TRBV20-1 to TRBJ2-7; 13 positions agree with TRBD2. CDR3 length equals 18 residues. CDR1 is DFQATT, CDR2 SNEGSKA, per germline (reference sequence).

The rearrangement links TRBV6-1 to TRBJ2-7; D remains unclear. This CDR3 contains 13 residues. Between the trimmed V and J ends, which lost 2 bases and 12 bases, there was a span of 17 bases. CDR1 and CDR2 from the germline V gene are MNHNS and SASEGT. This chain's CDR3 is CASSEQAPMMPYF. The CDR3 coding sequence is TGTGCCAGCAGTGAACAGGCTCCAATGATGCCGTACTTC.

This clonotype was seen repeatedly, ten times or more. This sequence joins TRBV27 and TRBJ1-5, with D possibly being TRBD1 (6 bases). This CDR3 spans 17 amino acids. Germline CDR1 reads MNHEY; CDR2 reads SMNVEV (reference sequence). V shed 5 bases and J shed 3 bases, with 20 bases lying between them. The CDR3 DNA follows: TGTGCCAGCAGTGCCCGGCGGGACATAGCTTTCAATCAGCCCCAGCATTTT. Protein sequence: CASSARRDIAFNQPQHF.

This clonotype was found many times. V gene TRBV20-1 combines with J gene TRBJ2-7; 9 bases are shared with TRBD2. CDR1 DFQATT and CDR2 SNEGSKA come from the germline V gene (reference sequence). The CDR3 runs 13 residues. V dropped 3 bases and J dropped 7; count of bases not matched to a gene: 7. CDR3 sequence reads: CSARRLAGREQYF. The CDR3 DNA follows: TGCAGTGCTAGGAGGCTAGCGGGAAGGGAGCAGTACTTC.

This clonotype was recorded many times. This chain connects TRBV12-3 or TRBV12-4 to TRBJ1-5; a possible D gene is TRBD1 (5 bases). The CDR3 covers 13 residues. Trimming shortened V by 9 bases and J by 2 bases, and 11 bases separated the two germline ends. CDR3: CASDSVGNQPQHF. In nucleotides, the CDR3 is TGTGCCAGTGACAGTGTAGGCAATCAGCCCCAGCATTTT.

Turning to this clonotype: An end of the junction does not agree with germline; a read error may underlie this. This rearrangement joins TRBV7-2 to TRBJ1-6, with unresolved D. This CDR3 is built from 15 residues. In germline, CDR1 is SGHTA, CDR2 FQGNSA. CDR3 sequence: CASSLDRAYNSPLYF. The DNA for the CDR3 is TGTGCCAGCAGCTTAGACAGAGCATACAATTCACCCCTCTACTTT.

The chain employs TRBV30 and TRBJ2-1; 8 bases line up with TRBD2. This CDR3 spans 14 amino acids. The germline gives CDR1 GTSNPN, CDR2 SVGIG (reference sequence). The junction had 7 bases not matched to a gene; V was cut back by 5 bases and J by 4 bases. In DNA form, the CDR3 reads TGTGCCTGGGCCGAACTAGCGGTTTACAATGAGCAGTTCTTC. It translates to CAWAELAVYNEQFF.